This TCR beta chain was identified during a study of T cell repertoires in cytomegalovirus infection. Germline lookup yields CDR1 MGHDK and CDR2 SYGVNS. The CDR3 sequence is 13 residues long. V lost 8 bases and J lost 6, with 16 bases in between. Regarding this clonotype: As yet, its antigen is unknown.

General study findings and limits: Using cumulative public TCR beta family frequency, the authors identified those who carried CMV together with the relevant HLA.

MiXCR, applied by TCRdb to the reads, yields one record per CDR3 protein. Of hundreds of thousands of distinct CDR3 sequences in the sample, about 33% were seen once. The rearrangement links TRBV25-1 to TRBJ1-1; D possibly corresponds to TRBD1 (5 bases). Sequencing used cultured PBMCs, obtained from culture after CMV antigen stimulation. The sequence came from a human donor in good health (CMV status not recorded). Some clones in this sample may be carry-over from other donors' samples. CDR3 region: CASRDGGGPEAFF. DNA of the CDR3: TGTGCCAGCCGGGACGGCGGGGGTCCTGAAGCTTTCTTT.